The 7 T cell receptor beta chains below were found in one sample sequenced in a study of blood T cells in healthy people across ages. A second roughly 7 to 12 cycle PCR used barcoded and J-beta primers. MiXCR was run by TCRdb on the 5' RACE reads, yielding one entry per CDR3 protein. The sample has about 1.7 million distinct CDR3 sequences; 28% are singletons. The specimen was blood. The receptors were gathered from a woman under 40 in good health.

V and J are TRBV6-5 and TRBJ2-4; 7 nucleotides line up with TRBD2. The DNA end lines up better with TRBJ2-5; the J call may be wrong. The V gene's germline CDR1 is MNHEY and CDR2 SVGAGI. There are 16 residues in the CDR3. The CDR3 loop reads CASRNLPLGGEETQYF. The CDR3, as DNA: TGTGCCAGCAGAAACCTACCTTTGGGAGGGGAAGAGACCCAGTACTTC.

In its sample, this clonotype was seen a few times. The chain combines TRBV5-5 with TRBJ2-4; 10 nucleotides match TRBD2. The J call may be incorrect, as the DNA end agrees better with TRBJ2-5. This CDR3 has 17 residues. CDR1 and CDR2 from the germline V gene are SGHKS and YYEKEE (reference sequence). The CDR3 spells CASSLAKGSGGQETQYF. The CDR3 DNA is TGTGCCAGCAGCTTGGCCAAAGGTAGCGGGGGGCAAGAGACCCAGTACTTC.

The chain joins TRBV2 to TRBJ1-6, with a weak D call TRBD1 (5 bases). The germline V gene encodes CDR1 SNHLY and CDR2 FYNNEI. V lost 7 bases, J lost 6 bases, and 16 bases lay in between. The CDR3 extends over 15 amino acids. The CDR3 loop reads CASKPSREPNSPLHF. The CDR3 DNA is TGTGCCAGCAAACCATCCAGGGAACCTAATTCACCCCTCCACTTT.

This chain connects TRBV2 to TRBJ2-5; 12 positions match TRBD2. Gene TRBJ2-7 matches the end of the DNA better, so the J call may be wrong. CDR1 SNHLY and CDR2 FYNNEI come from the germline V gene. The CDR3 length is 14 residues. CDR3 sequence: CASRLAGGRNEQYF. The CDR3 region has the DNA TGTGCCAGCAGGCTAGCGGGGGGGAGAAACGAGCAGTACTTC.

The V call is TRBV6-2 or TRBV6-3, the J call TRBJ1-5; D might be TRBD1 (5 bases). Germline-derived CDR1 and CDR2 are MNHEY and SVGEGT. The CDR3 has 16 amino acids. The ends were cut back, 5 bases at V and 0 bases at J, with 14 bases in the middle. The CDR3 here is CASSPLGRYSNQPQHF. CDR3 in DNA: TGTGCCAGCAGTCCCCTGGGACGGTATAGCAATCAGCCCCAGCATTTT.

This clonotype was found a few times. The chain couples TRBV24-1 to TRBJ2-1, with D possibly TRBD2 on 6 matching bases. The CDR3 covers 18 residues. CDR1 is KGHDR, CDR2 SFDVKD, per germline. V lost 5 bases, J lost 0 bases, and 19 bases lay in between. The DNA of the CDR3 is TGTGCCACCAGTGGGGGAATGGGACTTCCTCGCTCCTACAATGAGCAGTTCTTC. The encoded protein is CATSGGMGLPRSYNEQFF.

There are a few counts of this clonotype. This chain links TRBV5-1 with TRBJ2-1, with TRBD1 identical over 10 bases. The CDR3 contains 16 residues. V dropped 3 bases and J dropped 8; count of bases not matched to a gene: 11. Germline CDR1 is SGHRS and CDR2 is YFSETQ. The CDR3 DNA reads TGCGCCAGCAGCTCTGCGGTGACAGGGGGCATCGATGAGCAGTTCTTC. Translation gives CASSSAVTGGIDEQFF.